This T cell receptor (beta chain) was found in a study of PD-1 blockade in classical Hodgkin lymphoma. Regarding the study as a whole: By C4D1, diversity of CD4+ TCRs had risen significantly, whereas that of CD8+ TCRs had not. Individuals who commenced nivolumab within less than 1 year of ASCT were excluded. It was reported that newly diagnosed patients had less baseline TCR diversity than healthy donors.

Comments on this clone: Its antigen is undetermined.

Germline CDR1 is SGHKS and CDR2 is YYEKEE (reference sequence). The V end lost 1 base, the J end lost 0 bases, and 8 bases lay between the germline ends. The CDR3 consists of 15 residues. Following autologous stem cell transplantation, relapse occurred in every patient, and exposure to brentuximab vedotin varied. Assay: immunoSEQ multiplex PCR; the TCRdb copy retains only in-frame clones and omits some. The sample holds some 24,000 clones, 80% seen once. The sequences come from peripheral blood mononuclear cells (PBMCs), collected at baseline. The J gene is TRBJ1-3, the V gene TRBV5-5; D gene uncertain. The TCR sequence derives from a human donor with classical Hodgkin lymphoma. CDR3 loop: CASSLLAYSGNTIYF. In DNA form, the CDR3 reads TGTGCCAGCAGCTTGCTAGCTTACTCTGGAAACACCATATATTTT. The entire variable domain, with the rest obtained from reference TRBV5-5 and TRBJ1-3, is as follows: DAGVTQSPTHLIKTRGQQVTLRCSPISGHKSVSWYQQVLGQGPQFIFQYYEKEERGRGNFPDRFSARQFPNYSSELNVNALLLGDSALYLCASSLLAYSGNTIYFGEGSWLTVV.